This is a list of T cell receptor beta chains from one sample in a study of blood T cell repertoires in COVID-19. The repertoire was sequenced with immunoSEQ multiplex PCR; TCRdb's copy has only in-frame clones and lacks some. The data contain 50,000 to 60,000 clones, more than 75% of them singletons. The specimen was peripheral blood. The receptors shown here come from a human donor with active COVID-19. The donor label of this sample is uncertain. The CDR3 runs from the conserved cysteine through the conserved F or W. The D gene is left open where the match is weak. Expanded clones get a size class; other rows say once, few or many, or leave the size out.

once	TRBV4-3	-	TRBJ2-3	CASSQEWGPDTQYF	TGCGCCAGCAGCCAAGAATGGGGCCCAGATACGCAGTATTTT
-	TRBV9	-	TRBJ2-1	CASSALGSVHEQFF	TGTGCCAGCAGCGCCTTAGGTAGCGTCCATGAGCAGTTCTTC
-	TRBV7-2	-	TRBJ1-1	CASSPAGGRTEAFF	TGTGCCAGCAGCCCAGCGGGGGGGAGGACTGAAGCTTTCTTT
-	TRBV7-9	TRBD2	TRBJ2-5	CASRLGLAGGSRETQYF	TGTGCCAGCAGACTAGGACTAGCGGGGGGATCACGAGAGACCCAGTACTTC
-	TRBV15	-	TRBJ2-2	CATSTVAGELFF	TGTGCCACCAGCACCGTCGCCGGGGAGCTGTTTTTT
few	TRBV2	TRBD1	TRBJ2-7	CASSTRQGTSYEQYF	TGTGCCAGCAGTACCCGACAGGGAACTTCCTACGAGCAGTACTTC
-	TRBV12-3/TRBV12-4	-	TRBJ2-7	CASSFRGLEQYF	TGTGCCAGCAGTTTCAGGGGTCTCGAGCAGTACTTC
-	TRBV27	-	TRBJ2-7	CASRQYWDISYEQYF	TGTGCCAGCAGACAATACTGGGACATCTCCTACGAGCAGTACTTC
-	TRBV11-2	TRBD2	TRBJ2-3	CASSLGGTRSDTQYF	TGTGCCAGCAGCTTAGGAGGGACTAGGTCAGATACGCAGTATTTT
few	TRBV7-2	-	TRBJ2-7	CASSPSRSVEQYF	TGTGCCAGCAGCCCGTCTAGGAGCGTCGAGCAGTACTTC
-	TRBV5-1	-	TRBJ2-1	CASSRASSSYNEQFF	TGCGCCAGCAGCAGAGCCTCTAGCTCCTACAATGAGCAGTTCTTC
few	TRBV7-9	-	TRBJ1-1	CASSSRLGQNTEAFF	TGTGCCAGCAGCTCTCGACTGGGACAGAACACTGAAGCTTTCTTT
-	TRBV2	-	TRBJ2-3	CASRAETDTQYF	TGTGCCAGCAGGGCGGAGACAGATACGCAGTATTTT
-	TRBV16	TRBD1	TRBJ1-2	CASSRGQGPANYGYTF	TGTGCCAGCAGCCGAGGACAGGGGCCCGCTAACTATGGCTACACCTTC
-	TRBV9	TRBD1	TRBJ1-4	CASSVGTGYLGEKLFF	TGTGCCAGCAGCGTAGGGACAGGGTATCTAGGTGAAAAACTGTTTTTT
-	TRBV2	-	TRBJ1-5	CASSDRVGGSNQPQHF	TGTGCCAGCAGTGATCGTGTAGGGGGTAGCAATCAGCCCCAGCATTTT
-	TRBV5-6	-	TRBJ2-7	CASSAGLFNEQYF	TGTGCCAGCAGCGCGGGCCTCTTCAACGAGCAGTACTTC
once	TRBV19	-	TRBJ1-1	CASSIGPGETEAFF	TGTGCCAGTAGTATCGGGCCGGGGGAAACTGAAGCTTTCTTT
-	TRBV7-3	TRBD1	TRBJ1-1	CASSPQDRRLNTEAFF	TGTGCCAGCAGCCCACAGGACAGGCGCTTGAACACTGAAGCTTTCTTT
-	TRBV6-5	-	TRBJ2-2	CASSRQNTGELFF	TGTGCCAGCAGCCGACAGAACACCGGGGAGCTGTTTTTT
-	TRBV19	-	TRBJ1-6	CASSIGSGVGNSPLHF	TGTGCCAGTAGTATCGGTTCAGGGGTTGGGAATTCACCCCTCCACTTT
-	TRBV2	-	TRBJ1-1	CASSSPENTEAFF	TGTGCCAGCTCTTCCCCAGAGAACACTGAAGCTTTCTTT
-	TRBV18	-	TRBJ1-5	CASSPGGGNQPQHF	TGTGCCAGCTCACCGGGGGGGGGCAATCAGCCCCAGCATTTT
-	TRBV6-2/TRBV6-3	TRBD1	TRBJ2-7	CASSWDRGYHEQYF	TGTGCCAGCAGTTGGGACAGGGGTTACCACGAGCAGTACTTC
-	TRBV6-5	-	TRBJ2-4	CASRSSGKNIQYF	TGTGCCAGCAGGTCGAGCGGCAAAAACATTCAGTACTTC
-	TRBV5-1	TRBD1	TRBJ1-4	CASRTGTERGEKLFF	TGCGCCAGCAGGACTGGGACAGAAAGAGGGGAAAAACTGTTTTTT
-	TRBV19	TRBD1	TRBJ2-5	CASSTTGIGETQYF	TGTGCCAGTAGTACGACAGGGATTGGGGAGACCCAGTACTTC
-	TRBV5-4	TRBD1	TRBJ1-1	CASSPGDRVYTEAFF	TGTGCCAGCAGTCCCGGGGACAGGGTGTACACTGAAGCTTTCTTT
-	TRBV6-6	-	TRBJ1-2	CASSYRGGDYGYTF	TGTGCCAGCAGTTACCGGGGGGGGGACTATGGCTACACCTTC
-	TRBV19	TRBD2	TRBJ2-3	CASSQGGSTQNTQYF	TGTGCCAGTAGTCAGGGAGGGTCTACACAGAATACGCAGTATTTT
-	TRBV7-6	TRBD2	TRBJ2-1	CASSLSAGVTRNEQFF	TGTGCCAGCAGCTTATCCGCGGGAGTAACTCGCAATGAGCAGTTCTTC
-	TRBV6-6	-	TRBJ1-1	CASSWASQIMNTEAFF	TGTGCCAGCAGTTGGGCGTCACAGATCATGAATACTGAAGCTTTCTTT
-	TRBV30	-	TRBJ2-3	CAWSVRQSDTQYF	TGTGCCTGGAGTGTACGACAGTCGGATACGCAGTATTTT
-	TRBV9	-	TRBJ1-6	CASSVATTGGSSPLHF	TGTGCCAGCAGCGTAGCTACGACAGGAGGTAGCTCACCCCTCCACTTT
-	TRBV6-6	TRBD2	TRBJ2-3	CASSRLGGTVSTDTQYF	TGTGCCAGCAGCCGATTGGGAGGGACGGTGAGCACAGATACGCAGTATTTT
-	TRBV3-1/TRBV3-2	TRBD2	TRBJ2-1	CASSFPGLAGAEQFF	TGTGCCAGCAGTTTTCCGGGACTAGCGGGAGCTGAGCAGTTCTTC
-	TRBV5-1	TRBD2	TRBJ2-7	CASSLRSGRTSEYEQYF	TGCGCCAGCAGCTTGCGGTCGGGGAGGACTAGCGAGTACGAGCAGTACTTC
-	TRBV7-9	-	TRBJ1-1	CASSSDRNTEAFF	TGTGCCAGCAGCTCAGACAGGAACACTGAAGCTTTCTTT
-	TRBV7-8	-	TRBJ1-2	CASQEGHRAEGVGYTF	TGTGCCAGCCAAGAAGGACACAGGGCAGAGGGGGTAGGCTACACCTTC
-	TRBV6-2/TRBV6-3	-	TRBJ2-7	CASSYSAYSGSSYEQYF	TGTGCCAGCAGTTACTCGGCGTACAGCGGAAGCTCCTACGAGCAGTACTTC
-	TRBV11-2	-	TRBJ2-7	CASSLASGYSYEQYF	TGTGCCAGCAGCTTAGCCTCGGGTTACTCCTACGAGCAGTACTTC
once	TRBV19	-	TRBJ1-4	CASSMRSDNEKLFF	TGTGCCAGTAGTATGAGGAGCGACAATGAAAAACTGTTTTTT
-	TRBV9	TRBD1	TRBJ1-4	CASSLDRGNEKLFF	TGTGCCAGCAGCCTCGACAGGGGTAATGAAAAACTGTTTTTT
-	TRBV27	-	TRBJ1-3	CASTSHGAGNTIYF	TGTGCCAGCACGTCACACGGGGCTGGAAACACCATATATTTT
-	TRBV28	TRBD1	TRBJ1-4	CATTRGTANEKLFF	TGTGCCACCACTCGGGGGACAGCTAATGAAAAACTGTTTTTT
-	TRBV7-9	-	TRBJ1-6	CASSLGVGQDNSPLHF	TGTGCCAGCAGCTTGGGTGTGGGACAAGATAATTCACCCCTCCACTTT
-	TRBV3-1/TRBV3-2	-	TRBJ1-5	CASSQGAGANQPQHF	TGTGCCAGCAGCCAAGGGGCAGGTGCCAATCAGCCCCAGCATTTT
once	TRBV4-1	-	TRBJ2-7	CASSQEGRSNYEQYF	TGCGCCAGCAGCCAAGAGGGGCGATCGAACTACGAGCAGTACTTC
-	TRBV30	-	TRBJ1-2	CAWRGQGTSGYTF	TGTGCCTGGAGGGGCCAGGGGACGAGTGGCTACACCTTC
-	TRBV5-1	-	TRBJ2-5	CASSVNGGAGGETQYF	TGCGCCAGCAGCGTGAATGGAGGGGCAGGTGGGGAGACCCAGTACTTC
-	TRBV27	-	TRBJ1-2	CASSLSGRFDYGYTF	TGTGCCAGCAGTTTATCGGGCAGGTTCGACTATGGCTACACCTTC
-	TRBV5-1	-	TRBJ2-3	CASSLHLAGTDTQYF	TGCGCCAGCAGCTTGCATTTAGCGGGCACAGATACGCAGTATTTT
-	TRBV7-3	TRBD1	TRBJ1-2	CASSLRQGVGYTF	TGTGCCAGCAGCTTACGACAGGGTGTTGGCTACACCTTC
once	TRBV6-8	TRBD1	TRBJ1-5	CASKGAGSNQPQHF	TGTGCCTCGAAGGGGGCGGGAAGCAATCAGCCCCAGCATTTT
few	TRBV11-3	-	TRBJ2-7	CASSSPREYEQYF	TGTGCCAGCAGCTCCCCCAGGGAATACGAGCAGTACTTC
-	TRBV19	-	TRBJ2-1	CASSMAQLATDNEQFF	TGTGCCAGTAGTATGGCTCAGCTAGCCACAGACAATGAGCAGTTCTTC